Below, 24 T cell receptor beta chains from the same sample are listed, as sequenced in a study of cytomegalovirus exposure and HLA in healthy donors. PCR involved 60 Vbeta and 13 Jbeta primers. Using immunoSEQ multiplex PCR, the repertoire was profiled, and TCRdb retains in-frame clones only, with some absent. The table includes tens of thousands of clones, around four fifths detected once. Source material: PBMCs. These receptors came from a man aged 50-59 years in good health and CMV-seropositive.

J is TRBJ1-2 and V is TRBV7-2; 10 nucleotides align to TRBD1. The J segment lost 5 bases and the V segment lost 5 bases, leaving 11 bases of the junction unmatched. CDR1 and CDR2 (germline): SGHTA, FQGNSA. CDR3 length equals 16 residues. The CDR3 loop is CASSLVPGQGSYGYTF. The CDR3 DNA follows: TGTGCCAGCAGCCTCGTCCCGGGACAGGGGTCGTATGGCTACACCTTC.

This clone was detected a few times. V usage is TRBV30 and J usage is TRBJ1-2; no clear D. Germline loops: CDR1 GTSNPN, CDR2 SVGIG (reference sequence). The V and J ends lost 4 bases and 8 bases respectively, with 11 bases between them. CDR3 length equals 11 residues. The CDR3 here is CAWTDWGGYTF. The CDR3 nucleotides are TGTGCCTGGACGGACTGGGGAGGCTACACCTTC.

The V call is TRBV27, the J call TRBJ1-5; D remains unclear. CDR1 MNHEY and CDR2 SMNVEV come from the germline V gene (reference sequence). The CDR3 has 15 residues. The V and J ends lost 5 bases and 9 bases respectively, with 20 bases between them. CDR3: CASSKLDRPGGPQHF. The CDR3 DNA follows: TGTGCCAGCAGTAAACTAGACCGGCCCGGCGGGCCCCAGCATTTT.

CDR3 protein: CASSQDGAPYGYTF. Written as DNA, the CDR3 is TGCGCCAGCAGCCAAGATGGGGCACCCTATGGCTACACCTTC. The V and J genes are TRBV4-1 and TRBJ1-2, with a possible D match to TRBD1 (5 bases). V lost 0 bases, J lost 4 bases, and 9 bases lay in between. The CDR3 sequence is 14 residues long. Germline V CDR1 and CDR2: MGHRA, YSYEKL.

The J gene is TRBJ2-1, the V gene TRBV14; D gene unclear. The length of the CDR3 is 15 residues. Germline CDR1 is SGHDN and CDR2 is FVKESK. V shed 4 bases and J shed 0 bases, with 10 bases lying between them. In nucleotides, the CDR3 is TGTGCCAGCAGCCTCTTACAGAGCTCCTACAATGAGCAGTTCTTC. Translated: CASSLLQSSYNEQFF. The variable domain in full, completed from reference TRBV14 and TRBJ2-1, reads EAGVTQFPSHSVIEKGQTVTLRCDPISGHDNLYWYRRVMGKEIKFLLHFVKESKQDESGMPNNRFLAERTGGTYSTLKVQPAELEDSGVYFCASSLLQSSYNEQFFGPGTRLTVL.

The chain carries TRBV18 and TRBJ1-4, with unresolved D. The length of the CDR3 is 14 residues. Trimming shortened V by 3 bases and J by 5 bases, and 10 bases separated the two germline ends. Germline assignment: CDR1 KGHSH and CDR2 LQKENI. CDR3 nucleotides: TGTGCCAGCTCACCCGGGTCCGCAAATGAAAAACTGTTTTTT. Translated, it gives CASSPGSANEKLFF.

This clone was observed once. The chain recombines TRBV28 with TRBJ1-2, with 9 bases aligning to TRBD1. This CDR3 comprises 12 residues. In germline, CDR1 is MDHEN, CDR2 SYDVKM. CDR3 sequence reads: CAGGTGWLGYTF. CDR3 in DNA: TGTGCGGGTGGGACAGGGTGGCTTGGCTACACCTTC.

This clone was seen a handful of times. V and J are TRBV7-6 and TRBJ2-2, with TRBD1 matching over 9 bases. The CDR3 totals 15 residues. Germline loops: CDR1 SGHVS, CDR2 FNYEAQ. Trimming took 6 bases from V and 7 from J; bases not matched to a gene: 9. For the CDR3, the DNA is TGTGCCAGCAGTCTTACAGGGGGCTCGGTCGGGGAGCTGTTTTTT. Translating it yields CASSLTGGSVGELFF.

The rearrangement joins TRBV4-1 to TRBJ2-5; 9 nucleotides match TRBD1. The CDR3 has 14 residues. From germline, CDR1 is MGHRA and CDR2 YSYEKL. V lost 4 bases to trimming and J lost 5 bases; unmatched junction nucleotides: 5. The DNA for the CDR3 is TGCGCCAGCAGCCTTACAGGGGGCAAGGAGACCCAGTACTTC. Translated: CASSLTGGKETQYF.

The chain recombines TRBV6-1 with TRBJ1-2, with TRBD1 matching over 9 bases. The CDR3 runs 14 residues. Germline V gene sequence: CDR1 MNHNS, CDR2 SASEGT. Trimming cost V 8 bases and J 8 bases; bases outside gene matches: 12. The CDR3 bases are TGTGCCAGCGATAACGCACAGGGGGCGCGCGGCTACACCTTC. Its protein is CASDNAQGARGYTF.

This sequence joins TRBV18 and TRBJ2-7; 9 bases are a match to TRBD1. The CDR3 runs to 14 residues. J lost 6 bases, V lost 6 bases, and 9 bases had no gene match. CDR1 KGHSH and CDR2 LQKENI come from the germline V gene. The CDR3 sequence is CASSPGTGQVEQYF. In DNA form, the CDR3 reads TGTGCCAGCTCGCCCGGGACAGGGCAGGTCGAGCAGTACTTC.

The genes are TRBV7-9 and TRBJ2-7, with D possibly being TRBD1 (5 bases). Germline CDR1 and CDR2: SEHNR and FQNEAQ (reference sequence). V lost 1 base to trimming and J lost 8 bases, with 9 bases between them. The CDR3 is made up of 12 amino acids. The CDR3 DNA sequence: TGTGCCAGCAGCTTAGAGGGGAATAAGCAGTACTTC. Protein sequence: CASSLEGNKQYF.

The table lists this clone with a few counts. This chain links TRBV29-1 with TRBJ2-3, with 8 bases that match TRBD1. The length of the CDR3 is 16 residues. CDR1 is SQVTM, CDR2 ANQGSEA, per germline. The J segment lost 3 bases and the V segment lost 4 bases, leaving 12 bases of the junction unmatched. In DNA form, the CDR3 reads TGCAGCGTTGTTGGGGTCGGGACAGGTCTGACAGATACGCAGTATTTT. It specifies CSVVGVGTGLTDTQYF.

The chain joins TRBV5-1 to TRBJ2-1; D possibly corresponds to TRBD2 (7 bases). Germline lookup yields CDR1 SGHRS and CDR2 YFSETQ. CDR3 length equals 13 residues. The V gene lost 4 bases and the J gene lost 15 bases, with 20 bases spanning the gap. Written as DNA, the CDR3 is TGCGCCAGCAGCCTCGGGGGCGGGAGCTCTCTGTTCTTC. This encodes CASSLGGGSSLFF.

J is TRBJ1-1 and V is TRBV18; possibly TRBD1 for D (6 bases). The CDR3 length is 16 residues. V gave up 3 bases and J gave up 0 bases, with 14 bases separating them. Per germline, CDR1 KGHSH and CDR2 LQKENI. CDR3 sequence: CASSPFGTNMNTEAFF. CDR3 bases: TGTGCCAGCTCACCCTTTGGGACAAACATGAACACTGAAGCTTTCTTT.

CDR3 residues: CAISDRVANTEAFF. The CDR3 DNA follows: TGTGCCATCAGTGATCGGGTAGCGAACACTGAAGCTTTCTTT. This sequence joins TRBV10-3 and TRBJ1-1; D not certain. This CDR3 comprises 14 residues. Germline-derived CDR1 and CDR2 are ENHRY and SYGVKD. Trimming removed 3 bases at V and 1 base at J, with 9 bases between.

This clone was seen just once. The chain links TRBV11-2 to TRBJ1-1, with D possibly being TRBD1 (6 bases). CDR1 SGHAT and CDR2 FQNNGV come from the germline V gene. The CDR3 contains 14 residues. The V end was cut by 7 bases, the J end by 2 bases, with 14 bases between. The DNA for the CDR3 is TGTGCCAGCAACATTAGACAGGCTAACACTGAAGCTTTCTTT. Its translation: CASNIRQANTEAFF.

The chain employs TRBV19 and TRBJ2-1; D remains unclear. Trimming shortened V by 3 bases and J by 4 bases, and 7 bases separated the two germline ends. The V gene's germline CDR1 is LNHDA and CDR2 SQIVND (reference sequence). CDR3 length: 13 residues. CDR3 amino acids: CASSMYRYNEQFF. The CDR3, as DNA: TGTGCCAGTAGTATGTACCGGTACAATGAGCAGTTCTTC.

CDR3 protein: CASSKTGRAEGQFF. The CDR3 nucleotides are TGTGCCAGCAGCAAAACCGGACGCGCCGAGGGGCAGTTCTTC. The chain recombines TRBV28 with TRBJ2-1; perhaps TRBD2 as D (5 bases). Germline V gene data show CDR1 as MDHEN and CDR2 as SYDVKM. There are 14 residues in the CDR3. The V and J ends lost 6 bases and 12 bases respectively, with 21 bases between them.

As concerns this clone: Other nucleotide sequences from this sample produce the same CDR3. The chain combines TRBV9 with TRBJ2-4, with D possibly TRBD2 on 6 matching bases. This CDR3 has 18 residues. The V and J ends lost 0 bases and 0 bases respectively, with 16 bases between them. CDR1 and CDR2 (germline): SGDLS, YYNGEE. CDR3 sequence: CASSVGGGETIAKNIQYF. As DNA, the CDR3 is TGTGCCAGCAGCGTAGGTGGCGGGGAGACCATAGCCAAAAACATTCAGTACTTC.

Here the CDR3 reads CASSKPRRKQETQYF. CDR3 in DNA: TGTGCCAGCAGCAAACCGCGCAGGAAACAAGAGACCCAGTACTTC. The chain uses TRBV21-1 and TRBJ2-5; the table's D call TRBD1 went unverified against the DNA. TRBV21-1 is recorded as a pseudogene. The CDR3 consists of 15 residues.

The rearrangement joins TRBV12-5 to TRBJ2-5; the D gene is possibly TRBD2 (5 bases). V lost 7 bases to trimming and J lost 5 bases, with 11 bases between them. In germline, CDR1 is LGHNT, CDR2 FRNRAP. This CDR3 spans 12 amino acids. The CDR3 is CASVGPGETQYF. The CDR3 DNA reads as TGTGCTAGTGTCGGCCCGGGGGAGACCCAGTACTTC.

The rearrangement links TRBV4-1 to TRBJ1-5, with D possibly TRBD1 on 6 matching bases. The length of the CDR3 is 17 residues. V lost 2 bases to trimming and J lost 1 base, with 15 bases between them. In germline, CDR1 is MGHRA, CDR2 YSYEKL. The CDR3 DNA reads as TGCGCCAGCAGCCAAAACCAGGGGCGCTTAAGCAATCAGCCCCAGCATTTT. Translated: CASSQNQGRLSNQPQHF.

A single count supports this clone. This chain uses TRBV2 with TRBJ2-7, with 7 positions matching TRBD1. This CDR3 has 12 amino acids. The V gene end was trimmed by 10 bases and the J gene end by 7 bases; junction bases not matched to a gene: 10. CDR1 SNHLY and CDR2 FYNNEI come from the germline V gene. The CDR3 is CAIGTAVEEQYF. In DNA form, the CDR3 reads TGTGCCATCGGGACAGCCGTGGAGGAGCAGTACTTC.